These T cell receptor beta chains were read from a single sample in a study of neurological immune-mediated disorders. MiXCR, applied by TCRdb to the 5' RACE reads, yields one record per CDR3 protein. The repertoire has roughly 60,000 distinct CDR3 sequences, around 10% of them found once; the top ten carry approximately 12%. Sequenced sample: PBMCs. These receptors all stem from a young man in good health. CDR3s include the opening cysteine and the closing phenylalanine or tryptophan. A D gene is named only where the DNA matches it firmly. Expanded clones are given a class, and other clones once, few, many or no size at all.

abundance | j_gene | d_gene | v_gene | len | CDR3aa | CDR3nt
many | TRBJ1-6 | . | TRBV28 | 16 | CASNPNVGAYNSPLHF | TGTGCCAGTAACCCAAACGTGGGGGCCTATAATTCACCCCTCCACTTT
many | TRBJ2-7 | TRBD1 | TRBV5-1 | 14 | CASSEGTGKYEQYF | TGCGCCAGCAGCGAGGGGACAGGGAAATACGAGCAGTACTTC
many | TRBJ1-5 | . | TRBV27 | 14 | CASRPSGGSQPQHF | TGTGCCAGCAGACCCTCGGGGGGCAGTCAGCCCCAGCATTTT
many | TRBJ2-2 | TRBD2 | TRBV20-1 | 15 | CSAGVAGSNTGELFF | TGCAGTGCTGGAGTAGCGGGATCGAACACCGGGGAGCTGTTTTTT
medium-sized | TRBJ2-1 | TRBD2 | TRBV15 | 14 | CATSRDHGGDEQFF | TGTGCCACCAGCAGAGATCACGGGGGGGATGAGCAGTTCTTC
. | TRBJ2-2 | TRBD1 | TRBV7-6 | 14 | CASSEGQGVGELFF | TGTGCCAGCAGCGAGGGACAGGGGGTCGGGGAGCTGTTTTTT
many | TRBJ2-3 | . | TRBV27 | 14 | CASSFGVSSDTQYF | TGTGCCAGCAGTTTCGGAGTCTCAAGTGATACGCAGTATTTT
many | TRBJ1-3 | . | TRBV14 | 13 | CASSHPAGNTIYF | TGTGCCAGCAGCCATCCCGCTGGAAACACCATATATTTT
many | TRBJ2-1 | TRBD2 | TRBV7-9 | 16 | CASSLAASGRGGEQFF | TGTGCCAGCAGCTTAGCGGCTAGCGGGAGAGGGGGTGAGCAGTTCTTC
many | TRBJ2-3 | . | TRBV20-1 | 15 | CSARRAGSRTDTQYF | TGCAGTGCTAGGAGGGCGGGGAGTCGTACAGATACGCAGTATTTT
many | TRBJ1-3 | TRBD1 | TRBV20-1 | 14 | CSANDRASGNTIYF | TGCAGTGCTAACGACAGGGCATCCGGAAACACCATATATTTT
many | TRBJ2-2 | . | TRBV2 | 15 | CASTGMRARAGELFF | TGTGCCAGCACCGGGATGAGGGCCCGAGCCGGGGAGCTGTTTTTT
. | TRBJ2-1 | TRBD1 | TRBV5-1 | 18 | CASSLDQGERQLYNEQFF | TGCGCCAGCAGCTTGGACCAGGGGGAGCGGCAACTGTACAATGAGCAGTTCTTC
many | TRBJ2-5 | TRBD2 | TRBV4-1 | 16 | CASSPGTSDPGGTQYF | TGCGCCAGCAGCCCCGGGACTAGCGACCCGGGCGGGACCCAGTACTTC
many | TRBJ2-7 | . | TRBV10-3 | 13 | CAISPGTGNEQYF | TGTGCCATCAGCCCTGGGACGGGGAACGAGCAGTACTTC
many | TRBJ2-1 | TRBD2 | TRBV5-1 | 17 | CASSFVTGTSGKNEQFF | TGCGCCAGCAGCTTTGTTACCGGGACTAGCGGCAAGAATGAGCAGTTCTTC
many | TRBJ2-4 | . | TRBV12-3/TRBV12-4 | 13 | CASSLRWEGTAEF | TGTGCCAGCAGTTTACGATGGGAGGGGACAGCTGAATTC